This entry lists 9 T cell receptor beta chains sequenced from one sample in a study of blood T cell repertoires in COVID-19. Method: immunoSEQ multiplex PCR; TCRdb's copy keeps in-frame clones and lacks some. The sample lists fewer than 50,000 clones, about four fifths seen once, with more than 30% in the top ten. Material for sequencing was peripheral blood. The receptors were gathered from a man older than 75 with active or convalescent COVID-19.

The CDR3 DNA follows: TGTGCCAGCTCGCGGGACCAGTCCTACGAGCAGTACTTC. It is translated as CASSRDQSYEQYF. The chain is built from TRBV18 and TRBJ2-7, with a weak D call TRBD2 (6 bases). Trimming stripped 6 bases from V and 1 base from J, with 10 bases between. The CDR3 has 13 amino acids. Per the germline V gene, CDR1 is KGHSH and CDR2 is LQKENI.

This clone has more than one count but fewer than ten. V gene TRBV5-4 combines with J gene TRBJ2-7; the match to TRBD1 covers 7 bases. The CDR3 loop spans 15 amino acids. Trimming at V came to 6 bases and at J to 7 bases, leaving 16 bases not matched to a gene. CDR1 and CDR2 from the germline V gene are SGHNT and YYREEE (reference sequence). CDR3 residues: CASTIRGGRGKEQYF. The CDR3 DNA is TGTGCCAGCACCATAAGGGGTGGCAGGGGGAAAGAGCAGTACTTC.

This clone was seen more than once but under ten times. The genes are TRBV6-5 and TRBJ2-3; D is perhaps TRBD2 (5 bases). The CDR3 has 14 amino acids. Germline CDR1 reads MNHEY; CDR2 reads SVGAGI. V lost 6 bases and J lost 0, with 10 bases in between. DNA of the CDR3: TGTGCCAGCAGACGGACTGTTAGCACAGATACGCAGTATTTT. Protein: CASRRTVSTDTQYF.

This clone has only a few counts. Other DNA sequences in the same sample also yield this CDR3. The rearrangement uses TRBV28 and TRBJ1-2, with D perhaps TRBD1 (6 bases). The CDR3 has 12 amino acids. Trimming took 6 bases from V and 7 from J, leaving 12 bases between them. Germline CDR1 reads MDHEN; CDR2 reads SYDVKM. This CDR3 reads CASSGRGFGYTF. In DNA, the CDR3 is TGTGCCAGCAGCGGGAGGGGGTTTGGCTACACCTTC.

The sample holds a few counts of this clone. The V call is TRBV19, the J call TRBJ1-5; D is perhaps TRBD1 (5 bases). The CDR3 extends over 14 amino acids. Trimming took off 7 bases at V and 3 bases at J, with 13 bases between the two ends. Germline CDR1 reads LNHDA; CDR2 reads SQIVND (reference sequence). The CDR3 here is CASTDQGLNQPQHF. The DNA of the CDR3 is TGTGCCAGTACGGATCAGGGACTCAATCAGCCCCAGCATTTT.

This clone occurred a few times. The chain carries TRBV18 and TRBJ2-3; D is unresolved. The V end was cut by 3 bases, the J end by 5 bases, with 9 bases between. CDR3 length: 13 amino acids. Germline V gene data show CDR1 as KGHSH and CDR2 as LQKENI. In DNA form, the CDR3 reads TGTGCCAGCTCACCCGACAAAGTAGATACGCAGTATTTT. It specifies CASSPDKVDTQYF.

V is TRBV18 and J is TRBJ2-3; D may be TRBD1 (7 bases). The CDR3 has 16 amino acids. Looked up from germline, CDR1 is KGHSH and CDR2 is LQKENI. Trimming took off 4 bases at V and 4 bases at J, with 18 bases between the two ends. The CDR3 DNA follows: TGTGCCAGCTCACGGGACTCAGGGGGGCCGTCAGATACGCAGTATTTT. Amino acid sequence: CASSRDSGGPSDTQYF. Together with reference TRBV18 and TRBJ2-3, the CDR3 gives the full variable domain: NAGVMQNPRHLVRRRGQEARLRCSPMKGHSHVYWYRQLPEEGLKFMVYLQKENIIDESGMPKERFSAEFPKEGPSILRIQQVVRGDSAAYFCASSRDSGGPSDTQYFGPGTRLTVL.

The chain joins TRBV5-4 to TRBJ2-3, with D possibly being TRBD2 (6 bases). Trimming stripped 0 bases from V and 2 bases from J, with 7 bases between. This CDR3 is built from 14 residues. Germline V lookup: CDR1 SGHNT, CDR2 YYREEE (reference sequence). Here the CDR3 DNA reads TGTGCCAGCAGCTTGGCGGGAGCCACAGATACGCAGTATTTT. Encoded protein: CASSLAGATDTQYF.

This clone was detected only once. V usage is TRBV18 and J usage is TRBJ2-5; the match to TRBD2 covers 11 bases. There are 15 residues in the CDR3. Germline V gene lookup returns CDR1 KGHSH and CDR2 LQKENI. Losses at the gene ends were 3 bases for V and 3 bases for J; bases not matched to a gene: 3. CDR3 bases: TGTGCCAGCTCACCTCAGGGACTAGCGGAAGAGACCCAGTACTTC. Its translation is CASSPQGLAEETQYF.